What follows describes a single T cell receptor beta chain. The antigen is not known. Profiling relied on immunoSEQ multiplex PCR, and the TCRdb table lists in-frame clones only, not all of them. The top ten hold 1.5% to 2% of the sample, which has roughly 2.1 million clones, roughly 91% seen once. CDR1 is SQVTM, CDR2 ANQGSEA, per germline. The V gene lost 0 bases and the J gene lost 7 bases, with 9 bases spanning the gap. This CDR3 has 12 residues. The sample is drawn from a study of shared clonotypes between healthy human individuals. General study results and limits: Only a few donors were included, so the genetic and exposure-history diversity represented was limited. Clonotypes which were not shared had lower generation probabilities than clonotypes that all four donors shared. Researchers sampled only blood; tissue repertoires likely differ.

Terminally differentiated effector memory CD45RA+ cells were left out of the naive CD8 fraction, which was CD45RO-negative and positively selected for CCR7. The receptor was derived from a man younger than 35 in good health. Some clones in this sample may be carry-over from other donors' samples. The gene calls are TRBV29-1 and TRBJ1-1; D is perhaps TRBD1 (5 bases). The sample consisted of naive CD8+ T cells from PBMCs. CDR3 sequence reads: CSVEDVRGEAFF. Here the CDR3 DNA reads TGCAGCGTTGAAGATGTGAGGGGTGAAGCTTTCTTT.